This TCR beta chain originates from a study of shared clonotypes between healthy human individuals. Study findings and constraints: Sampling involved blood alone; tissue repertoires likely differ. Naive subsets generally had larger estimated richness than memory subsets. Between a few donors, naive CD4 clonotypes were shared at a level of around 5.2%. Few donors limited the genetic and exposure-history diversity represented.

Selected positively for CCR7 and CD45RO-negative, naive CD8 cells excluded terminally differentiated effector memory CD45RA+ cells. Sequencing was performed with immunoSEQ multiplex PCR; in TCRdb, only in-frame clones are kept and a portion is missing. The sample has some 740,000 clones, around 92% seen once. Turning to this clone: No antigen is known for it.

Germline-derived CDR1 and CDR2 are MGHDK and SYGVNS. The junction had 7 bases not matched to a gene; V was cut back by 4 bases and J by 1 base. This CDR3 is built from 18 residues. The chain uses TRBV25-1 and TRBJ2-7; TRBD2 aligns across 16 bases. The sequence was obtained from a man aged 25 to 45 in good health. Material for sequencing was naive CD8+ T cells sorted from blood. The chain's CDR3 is CASSGGGLAGGPSYEQYF. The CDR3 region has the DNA TGTGCCAGCAGTGGGGGGGGACTAGCGGGAGGGCCTTCCTACGAGCAGTACTTC.